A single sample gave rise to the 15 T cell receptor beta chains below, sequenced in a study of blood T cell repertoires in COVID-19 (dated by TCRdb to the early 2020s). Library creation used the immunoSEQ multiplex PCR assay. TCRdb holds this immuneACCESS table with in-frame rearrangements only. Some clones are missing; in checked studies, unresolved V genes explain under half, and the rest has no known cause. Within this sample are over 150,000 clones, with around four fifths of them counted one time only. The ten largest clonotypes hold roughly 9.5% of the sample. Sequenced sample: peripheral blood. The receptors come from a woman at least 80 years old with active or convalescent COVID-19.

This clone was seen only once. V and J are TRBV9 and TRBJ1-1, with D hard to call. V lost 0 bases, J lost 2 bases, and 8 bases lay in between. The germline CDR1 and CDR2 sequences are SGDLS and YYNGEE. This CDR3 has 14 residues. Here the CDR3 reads CASSVGPGNTEAFF. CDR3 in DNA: TGTGCCAGCAGCGTAGGGCCGGGAAACACTGAAGCTTTCTTT.

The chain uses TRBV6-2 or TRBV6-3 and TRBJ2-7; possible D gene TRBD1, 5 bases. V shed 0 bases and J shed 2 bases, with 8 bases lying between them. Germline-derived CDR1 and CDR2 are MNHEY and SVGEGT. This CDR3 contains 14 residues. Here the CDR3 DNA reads TGTGCCAGCAGTTACTCAGGGGCCCCCTACGAGCAGTACTTC. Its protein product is CASSYSGAPYEQYF.

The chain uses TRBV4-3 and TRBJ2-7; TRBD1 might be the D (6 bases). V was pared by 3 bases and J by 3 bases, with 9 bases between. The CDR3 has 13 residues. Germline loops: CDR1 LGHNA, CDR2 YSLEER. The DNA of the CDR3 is TGCGCCAGCAGCCAGGCCAGGGGCTACGAGCAGTACTTC. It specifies CASSQARGYEQYF.

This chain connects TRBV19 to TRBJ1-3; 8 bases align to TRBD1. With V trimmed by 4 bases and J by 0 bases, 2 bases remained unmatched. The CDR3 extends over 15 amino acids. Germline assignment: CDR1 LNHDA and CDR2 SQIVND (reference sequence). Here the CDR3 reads CASSTTGASGNTIYF. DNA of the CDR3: TGTGCCAGTAGTACGACAGGGGCCTCTGGAAACACCATATATTTT.

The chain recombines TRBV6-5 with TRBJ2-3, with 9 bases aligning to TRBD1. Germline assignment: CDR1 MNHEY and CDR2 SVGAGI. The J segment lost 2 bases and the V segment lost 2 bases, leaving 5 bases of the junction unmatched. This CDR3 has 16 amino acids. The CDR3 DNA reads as TGTGCCAGCAGTTACACCGGGACAGGGAACACAGATACGCAGTATTTT. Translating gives CASSYTGTGNTDTQYF.

CDR3 amino acids: CASSKRLAGPTDTQYF. The CDR3 DNA sequence: TGTGCCAGTAGTAAACGACTAGCGGGCCCCACAGATACGCAGTATTTT. The chain links TRBV19 to TRBJ2-3; 10 positions agree with TRBD2. The CDR3 extends over 16 amino acids. Germline values: CDR1 LNHDA, CDR2 SQIVND (reference sequence). The J segment lost 2 bases and the V segment lost 4 bases, leaving 6 bases of the junction unmatched.

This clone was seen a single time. The CDR3 DNA reads as TGTGCCAGCAGCCCCCCCGAGGGAGTCGGTGGCTACACCTTC. Residues: CASSPPEGVGGYTF. The chain employs TRBV11-2 and TRBJ1-2, with unresolved D. Germline loops: CDR1 SGHAT, CDR2 FQNNGV. The CDR3 is 14 amino acids. Trimming left V 5 bases short and J 7 bases short, with 17 bases between.

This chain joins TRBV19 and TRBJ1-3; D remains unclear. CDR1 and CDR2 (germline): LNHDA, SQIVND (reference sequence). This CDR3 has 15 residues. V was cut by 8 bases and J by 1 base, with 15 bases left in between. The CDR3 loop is CASQDGGTSGNTIYF. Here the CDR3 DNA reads TGTGCCAGTCAAGATGGCGGCACTTCTGGAAACACCATATATTTT.

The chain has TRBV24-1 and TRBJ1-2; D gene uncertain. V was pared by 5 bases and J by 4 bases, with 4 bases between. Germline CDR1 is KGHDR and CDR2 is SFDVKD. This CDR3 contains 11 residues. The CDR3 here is CATSGGYGYTF. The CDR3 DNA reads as TGTGCCACCAGTGGAGGCTATGGCTACACCTTC.

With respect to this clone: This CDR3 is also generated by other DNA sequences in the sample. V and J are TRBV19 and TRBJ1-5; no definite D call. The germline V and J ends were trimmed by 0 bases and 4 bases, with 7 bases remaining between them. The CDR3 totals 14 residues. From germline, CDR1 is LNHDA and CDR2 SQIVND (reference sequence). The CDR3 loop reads CASSIEAGNQPQHF. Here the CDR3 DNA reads TGTGCCAGTAGTATAGAGGCAGGTAATCAGCCCCAGCATTTT.

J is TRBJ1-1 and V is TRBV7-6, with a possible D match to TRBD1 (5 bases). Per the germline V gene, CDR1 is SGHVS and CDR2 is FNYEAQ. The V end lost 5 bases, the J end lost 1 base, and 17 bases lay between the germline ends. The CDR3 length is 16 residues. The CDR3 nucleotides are TGTGCCAGCAGCCCCCTTTCAGGAGGGGCGAACACTGAAGCTTTCTTT. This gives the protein CASSPLSGGANTEAFF.

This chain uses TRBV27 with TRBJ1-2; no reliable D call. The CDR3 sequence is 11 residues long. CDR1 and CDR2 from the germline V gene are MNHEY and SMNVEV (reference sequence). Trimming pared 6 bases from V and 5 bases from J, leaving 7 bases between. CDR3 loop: CASSPGYGYTF. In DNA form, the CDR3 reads TGTGCCAGCAGCCCCGGGTATGGCTACACCTTC.

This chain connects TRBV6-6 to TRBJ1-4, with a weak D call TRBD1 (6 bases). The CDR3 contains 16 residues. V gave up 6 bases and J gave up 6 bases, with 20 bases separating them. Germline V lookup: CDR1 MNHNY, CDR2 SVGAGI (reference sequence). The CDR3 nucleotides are TGTGCCAGCAGATCCACAATGACGAGGGGGTATGAAAAACTGTTTTTT. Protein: CASRSTMTRGYEKLFF.

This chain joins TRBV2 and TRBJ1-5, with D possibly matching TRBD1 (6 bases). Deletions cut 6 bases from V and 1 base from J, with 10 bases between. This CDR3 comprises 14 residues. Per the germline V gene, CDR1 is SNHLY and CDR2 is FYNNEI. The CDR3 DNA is TGTGCCAGCAGGCCGGACAGCAGCAATCAGCCCCAGCATTTT. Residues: CASRPDSSNQPQHF.

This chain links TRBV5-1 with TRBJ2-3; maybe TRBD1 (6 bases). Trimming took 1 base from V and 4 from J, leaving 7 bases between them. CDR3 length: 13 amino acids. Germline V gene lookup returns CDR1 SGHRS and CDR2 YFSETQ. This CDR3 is CASSLSGADTQYF. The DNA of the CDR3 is TGCGCCAGCAGCTTGTCAGGGGCAGATACGCAGTATTTT.